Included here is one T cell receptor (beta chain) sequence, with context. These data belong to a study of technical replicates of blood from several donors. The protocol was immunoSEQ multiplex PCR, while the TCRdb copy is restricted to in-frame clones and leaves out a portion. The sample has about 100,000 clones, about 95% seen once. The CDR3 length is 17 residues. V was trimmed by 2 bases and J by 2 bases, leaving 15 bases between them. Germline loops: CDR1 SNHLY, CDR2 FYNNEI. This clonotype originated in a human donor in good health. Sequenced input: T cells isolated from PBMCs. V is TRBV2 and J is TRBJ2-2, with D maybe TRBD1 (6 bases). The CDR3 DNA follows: TGTGCCAGCAGTGAAACAGGGACGGGCTTAAACACCGGGGAGCTGTTTTTT. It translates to CASSETGTGLNTGELFF.